The clone carrying this T cell receptor beta chain was counted once. Germline V gene lookup returns CDR1 LGHDT and CDR2 YNNKEL (reference sequence). With 1 base removed from V and 0 bases from J, the gap between germline ends came to 7 bases. The CDR3 runs to 16 residues. This sample stems from a study of blood T cell repertoires in COVID-19. Study context: PBMCs, B-cell-depleted T cells, or T cells provided the cDNA or gDNA that made up the material.

Profiling relied on immunoSEQ multiplex PCR, and the TCRdb table lists in-frame clones only, not all of them. Among roughly 100,000 clones listed, roughly 91% were seen once. The clonotype comes from a human donor in a cohort sampled during active COVID-19. The chain couples TRBV3-1 (or the pseudogene TRBV3-2) to TRBJ2-6, with D possibly TRBD2 on 5 matching bases. Source material: peripheral blood. The DNA for the CDR3 is TGTGCCAGCAGCCAAGCGGGAACCTCTGGGGCCAACGTCCTGACTTTC. It encodes CASSQAGTSGANVLTF.